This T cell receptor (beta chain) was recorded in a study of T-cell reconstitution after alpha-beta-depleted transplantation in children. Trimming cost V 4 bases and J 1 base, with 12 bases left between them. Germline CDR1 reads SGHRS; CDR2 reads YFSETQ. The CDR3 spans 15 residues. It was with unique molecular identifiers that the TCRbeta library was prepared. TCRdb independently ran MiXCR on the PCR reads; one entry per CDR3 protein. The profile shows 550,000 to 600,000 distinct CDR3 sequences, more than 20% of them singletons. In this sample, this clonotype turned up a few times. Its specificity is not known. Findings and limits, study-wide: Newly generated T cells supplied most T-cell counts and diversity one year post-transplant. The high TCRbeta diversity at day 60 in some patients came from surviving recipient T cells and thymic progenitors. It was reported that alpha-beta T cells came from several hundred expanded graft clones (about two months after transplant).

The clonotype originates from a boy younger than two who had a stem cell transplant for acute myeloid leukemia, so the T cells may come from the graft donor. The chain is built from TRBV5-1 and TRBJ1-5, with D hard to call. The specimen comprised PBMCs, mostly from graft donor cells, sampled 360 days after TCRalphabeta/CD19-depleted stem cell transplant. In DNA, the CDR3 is TGCGCCAGCAGCGAACAGCCGGACAGCAATCAGCCCCAGCATTTT. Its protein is CASSEQPDSNQPQHF.